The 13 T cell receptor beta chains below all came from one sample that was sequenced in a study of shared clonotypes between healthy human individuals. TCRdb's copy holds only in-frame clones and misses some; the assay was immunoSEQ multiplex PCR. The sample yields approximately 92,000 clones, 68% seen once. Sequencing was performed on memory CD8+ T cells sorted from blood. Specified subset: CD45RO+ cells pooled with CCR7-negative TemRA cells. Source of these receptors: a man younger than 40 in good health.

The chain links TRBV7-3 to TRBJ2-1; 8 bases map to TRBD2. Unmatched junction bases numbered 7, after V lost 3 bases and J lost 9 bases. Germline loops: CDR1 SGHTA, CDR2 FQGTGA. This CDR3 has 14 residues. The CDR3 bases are TGTGCCAGCAGCTTGGGACTAGATTCAAGTGAGCAGTTCTTC. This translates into CASSLGLDSSEQFF. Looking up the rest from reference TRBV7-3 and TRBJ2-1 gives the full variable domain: GAGVSQTPSNKVTEKGKYVELRCDPISGHTALYWYRQSLGQGPEFLIYFQGTGAADDSGLPNDRFFAVRPEGSVSTLKIQRTERGDSAVYLCASSLGLDSSEQFFGPGTRLTVL.

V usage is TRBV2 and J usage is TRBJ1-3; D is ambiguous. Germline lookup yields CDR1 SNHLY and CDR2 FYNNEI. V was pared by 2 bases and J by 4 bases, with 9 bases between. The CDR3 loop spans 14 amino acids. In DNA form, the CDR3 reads TGTGCCAGCAGTGAACCTACCCCCGGAAACACCATATATTTT. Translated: CASSEPTPGNTIYF.

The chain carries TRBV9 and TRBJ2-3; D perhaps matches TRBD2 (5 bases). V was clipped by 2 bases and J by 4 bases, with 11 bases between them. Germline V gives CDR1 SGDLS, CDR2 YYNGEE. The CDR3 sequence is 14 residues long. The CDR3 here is CASSVVGAADTQYF. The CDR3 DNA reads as TGTGCCAGCAGCGTGGTGGGAGCCGCAGATACGCAGTATTTT.

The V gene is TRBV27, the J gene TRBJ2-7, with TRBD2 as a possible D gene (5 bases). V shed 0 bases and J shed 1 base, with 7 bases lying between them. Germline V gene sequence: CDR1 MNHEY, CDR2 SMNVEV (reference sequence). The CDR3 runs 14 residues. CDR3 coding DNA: TGTGCCAGCAGTTTATCTTCGGGGTCCTACGAGCAGTACTTC. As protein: CASSLSSGSYEQYF.

The CDR3 reads CSVEGSGGGFGQYF. CDR3 DNA sequence: TGCAGCGTTGAAGGGTCCGGGGGGGGGTTCGGGCAGTACTTC. V gene TRBV29-1 combines with J gene TRBJ2-7, with 8 bases identical to TRBD2. Per the germline V gene, CDR1 is SQVTM and CDR2 is ANQGSEA. CDR3 length: 14 residues. Trimming took 1 base from V and 9 from J; bases not matched to a gene: 11.

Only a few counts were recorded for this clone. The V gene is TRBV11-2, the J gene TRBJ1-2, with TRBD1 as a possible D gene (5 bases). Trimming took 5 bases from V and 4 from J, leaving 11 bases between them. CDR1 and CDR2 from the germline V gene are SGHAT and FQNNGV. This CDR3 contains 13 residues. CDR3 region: CASSPAGGYGYTF. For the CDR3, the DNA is TGTGCCAGCAGCCCCGCCGGGGGCTATGGCTACACCTTC. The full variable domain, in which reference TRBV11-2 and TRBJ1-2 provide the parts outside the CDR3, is EAGVAQSPRYKIIEKRQSVAFWCNPISGHATLYWYQQILGQGPKLLIQFQNNGVVDDSQLPKDRFSAERLKGVDSTLKIQPAKLEDSAVYLCASSPAGGYGYTFGSGTRLTVV.

The CDR3 loop reads CASRDREPNEKLFF. For the CDR3, the DNA is TGTGCCAGTCGCGATCGAGAACCTAATGAAAAACTGTTTTTT. The V call is TRBV6-1, the J call TRBJ1-4; D is uncertain. The CDR3 covers 14 residues. The germline V gene has CDR1 MNHNS and CDR2 SASEGT. The germline V and J ends were trimmed by 9 bases and 3 bases, with 14 bases remaining between them.

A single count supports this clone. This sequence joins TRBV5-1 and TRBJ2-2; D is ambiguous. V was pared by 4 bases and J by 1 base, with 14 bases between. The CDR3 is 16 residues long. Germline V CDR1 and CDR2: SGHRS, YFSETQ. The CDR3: CASSPPTPVNTGELFF. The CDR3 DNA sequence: TGCGCCAGCAGCCCCCCGACCCCGGTGAACACCGGGGAGCTGTTTTTT.

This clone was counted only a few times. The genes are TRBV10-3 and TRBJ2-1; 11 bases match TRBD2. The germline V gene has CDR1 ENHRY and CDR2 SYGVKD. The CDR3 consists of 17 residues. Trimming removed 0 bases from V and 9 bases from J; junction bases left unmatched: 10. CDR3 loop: CAISESMSLAGVFEQFF. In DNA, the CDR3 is TGTGCCATCAGTGAGTCGATGTCACTAGCGGGAGTATTTGAGCAGTTCTTC.

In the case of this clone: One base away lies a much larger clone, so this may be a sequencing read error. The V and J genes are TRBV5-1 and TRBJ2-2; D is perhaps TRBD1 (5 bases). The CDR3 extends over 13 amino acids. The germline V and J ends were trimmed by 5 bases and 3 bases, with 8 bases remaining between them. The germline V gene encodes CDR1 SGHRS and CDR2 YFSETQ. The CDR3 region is CASSDRDTGELFF. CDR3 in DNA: TGCGCCAGCAGTGACAGAGACACCGGGGAGCTGTTTTTT.

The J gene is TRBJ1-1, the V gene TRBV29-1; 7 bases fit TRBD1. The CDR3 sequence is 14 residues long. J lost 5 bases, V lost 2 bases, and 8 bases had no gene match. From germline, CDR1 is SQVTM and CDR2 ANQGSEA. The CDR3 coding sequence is TGCAGCGTTGAAACGCCCAGGGGGAGGACTGAAGCTTTCTTT. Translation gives CSVETPRGRTEAFF.

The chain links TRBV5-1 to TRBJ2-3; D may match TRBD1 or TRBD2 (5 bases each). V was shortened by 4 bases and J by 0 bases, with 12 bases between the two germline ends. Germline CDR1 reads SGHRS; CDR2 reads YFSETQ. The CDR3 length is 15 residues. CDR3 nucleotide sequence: TGCGCCAGCAGCAAAGGGACCGAGAGCACAGATACGCAGTATTTT. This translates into CASSKGTESTDTQYF.

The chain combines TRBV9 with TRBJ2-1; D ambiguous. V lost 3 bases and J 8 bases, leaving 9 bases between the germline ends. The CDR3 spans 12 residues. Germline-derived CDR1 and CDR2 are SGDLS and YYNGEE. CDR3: CASSDSSDEQFF. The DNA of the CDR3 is TGTGCCAGCAGCGATTCGAGTGATGAGCAGTTCTTC.